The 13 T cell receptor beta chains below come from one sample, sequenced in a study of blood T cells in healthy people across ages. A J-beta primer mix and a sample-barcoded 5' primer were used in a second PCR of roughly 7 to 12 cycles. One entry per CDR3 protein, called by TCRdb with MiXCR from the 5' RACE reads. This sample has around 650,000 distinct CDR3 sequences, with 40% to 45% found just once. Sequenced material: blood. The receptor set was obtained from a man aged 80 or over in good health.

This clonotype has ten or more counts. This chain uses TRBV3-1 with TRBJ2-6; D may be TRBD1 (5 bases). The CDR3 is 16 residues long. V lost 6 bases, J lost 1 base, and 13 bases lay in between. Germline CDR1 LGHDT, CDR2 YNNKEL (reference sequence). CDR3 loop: CASSPLQESGANVLTF. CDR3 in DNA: TGTGCCAGCAGTCCATTACAGGAGTCTGGGGCCAACGTCCTGACTTTC. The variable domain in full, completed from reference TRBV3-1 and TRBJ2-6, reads DTAVSQTPKYLVTQMGNDKSIKCEQNLGHDTMYWYKQDSKKFLKIMFSYNNKELIINETVPNRFSPKSPDKAHLNLHINSLELGDSAVYFCASSPLQESGANVLTFGAGSRLTVL.

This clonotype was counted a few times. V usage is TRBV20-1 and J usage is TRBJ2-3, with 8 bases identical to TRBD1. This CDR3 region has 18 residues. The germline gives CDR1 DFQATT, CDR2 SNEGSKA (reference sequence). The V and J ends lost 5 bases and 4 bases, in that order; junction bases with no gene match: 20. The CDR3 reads CSASGTDPGGDGSDTQYF. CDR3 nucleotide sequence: TGCAGTGCTTCCGGGACAGACCCAGGGGGCGACGGATCAGATACGCAGTATTTT.

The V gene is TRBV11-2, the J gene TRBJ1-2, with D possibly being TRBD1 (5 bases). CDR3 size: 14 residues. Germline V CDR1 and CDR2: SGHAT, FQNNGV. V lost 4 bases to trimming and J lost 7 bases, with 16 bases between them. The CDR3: CASSSLGAGFGYTF. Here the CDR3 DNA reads TGTGCCAGCAGCTCCCTCGGGGCAGGGTTTGGCTACACCTTC.

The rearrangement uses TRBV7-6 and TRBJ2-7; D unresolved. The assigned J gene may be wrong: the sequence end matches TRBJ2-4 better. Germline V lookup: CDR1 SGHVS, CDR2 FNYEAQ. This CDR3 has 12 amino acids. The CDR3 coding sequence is TGTGCCAGCAGCTCCGACTCTTACATTCAGTACTTC. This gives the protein CASSSDSYIQYF.

CDR3 sequence (DNA): TGTGCCAGCAGCCCAGGGTTTACTGAAGCTTTCTTT. It encodes CASSPGFTEAFF. The chain uses TRBV12-3 or TRBV12-4 and TRBJ1-1, with a weak D call TRBD1 (5 bases). This CDR3 contains 12 residues. Trimming pared 6 bases from V and 5 bases from J, leaving 10 bases between.

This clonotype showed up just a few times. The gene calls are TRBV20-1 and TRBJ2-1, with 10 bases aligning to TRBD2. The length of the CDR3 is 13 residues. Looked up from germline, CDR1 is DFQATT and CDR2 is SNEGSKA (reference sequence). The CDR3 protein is CRQTSGRGNEQFF. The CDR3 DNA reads TGCAGACAGACCAGCGGGAGGGGAAATGAGCAGTTCTTC.

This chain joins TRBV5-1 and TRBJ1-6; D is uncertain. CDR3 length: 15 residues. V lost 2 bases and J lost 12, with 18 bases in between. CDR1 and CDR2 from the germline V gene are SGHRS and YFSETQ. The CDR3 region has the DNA TGCGCCAGCAGCTTAGAGGCTCTGAGGGAGGAACCCCTCCACTTT. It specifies CASSLEALREEPLHF.

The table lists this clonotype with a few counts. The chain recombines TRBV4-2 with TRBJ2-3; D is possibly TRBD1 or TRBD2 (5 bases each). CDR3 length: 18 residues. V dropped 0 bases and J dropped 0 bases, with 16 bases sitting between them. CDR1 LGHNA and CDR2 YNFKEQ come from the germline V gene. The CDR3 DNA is TGTGCCAGCAGCCAAGAGGGGGATTGGACCTCCAGCACAGATACGCAGTATTTT. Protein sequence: CASSQEGDWTSSTDTQYF.

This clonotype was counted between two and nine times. CDR3 sequence: CASQGSADSPLHF. The CDR3 DNA reads as TGTGCCAGTCAGGGATCAGCGGATTCACCCCTCCACTTT. The chain recombines TRBV12-3 or TRBV12-4 with TRBJ1-6, with D tentatively TRBD1 (5 bases). The CDR3 runs 13 residues. V was cut by 9 bases and J by 8 bases, with 14 bases left in between.

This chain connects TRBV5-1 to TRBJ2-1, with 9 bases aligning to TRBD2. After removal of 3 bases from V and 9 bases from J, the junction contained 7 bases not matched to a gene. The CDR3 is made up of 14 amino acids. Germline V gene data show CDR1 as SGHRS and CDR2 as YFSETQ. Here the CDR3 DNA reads TGCGCCAGCAGCTCAAGCGGGGGGCAGGGTGAGCAGTTCTTC. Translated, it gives CASSSSGGQGEQFF.

CDR3 loop: CSARDQLARSSYNEQYF. For the CDR3, the DNA is TGCAGTGCTAGAGATCAACTAGCTAGGAGCTCCTACAATGAGCAGTACTTC. The chain is built from TRBV20-1 and TRBJ2-1, with TRBD2 as a possible D gene (6 bases). The DNA end favors TRBJ2-7, so the J call may be wrong. The germline CDR1 and CDR2 sequences are DFQATT and SNEGSKA (reference sequence). The CDR3 is 17 residues long.

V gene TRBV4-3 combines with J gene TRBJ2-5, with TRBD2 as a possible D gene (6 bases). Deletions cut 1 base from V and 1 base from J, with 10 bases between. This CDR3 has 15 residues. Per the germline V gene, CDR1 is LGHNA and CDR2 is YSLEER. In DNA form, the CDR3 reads TGCGCCAGCAGCCAAGTGGAGGGGCCCCAAGAGACCCAGTACTTC. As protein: CASSQVEGPQETQYF.

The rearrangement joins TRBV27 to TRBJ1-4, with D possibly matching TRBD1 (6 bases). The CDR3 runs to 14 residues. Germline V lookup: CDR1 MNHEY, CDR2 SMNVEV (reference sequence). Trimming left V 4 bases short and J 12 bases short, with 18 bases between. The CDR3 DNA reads TGTGCCAGCAGTTCTTCCAACAGGGTCACAGAACTGTTTTTT. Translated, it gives CASSSSNRVTELFF.